This T cell receptor (beta chain) was captured in a study of shared clonotypes between healthy human individuals. Naivety among CD8 cells was defined by CD45RO negativity and positive CCR7 selection, thereby excluding terminally differentiated effector memory CD45RA+ cells. Here immunoSEQ multiplex PCR was the method, and the copy in TCRdb shows in-frame clones only, minus some. The sample contains about 1.9 million clones, just under 95% of which appear only once. The specimen was naive CD8+ T cells from PBMCs. This clonotype was obtained from a man aged 18 to 30 in good health. Some clones in this sample may be carry-over from other donors' samples.

CDR3 amino acids: CASSLADTLSGANVLTF. CDR3 in DNA: TGTGCCAGCAGCTTGGCGGACACCCTCTCTGGGGCCAACGTCCTGACTTTC. The chain employs TRBV5-4 and TRBJ2-6, with D perhaps TRBD1 (5 bases). Germline V lookup: CDR1 SGHNT, CDR2 YYREEE (reference sequence). V shed 0 bases and J shed 0 bases, with 10 bases lying between them. This CDR3 contains 17 residues.